This record looks at one TCR beta chain sequence and its context. Antigen unknown. The sample belongs to a study of cytomegalovirus exposure and HLA in healthy donors. Study results and limitations: The authors later found TCR association rates varying by HLA locus, with DRB1 most and HLA-C fewest. The likely origin of a cluster of highly shared sequence variants was a sequencing artifact. The classifier reportedly diagnosed cytomegalovirus status with high sensitivity and specificity.

PCR involved 60 Vbeta and 13 Jbeta primers. This table comes from immunoSEQ multiplex PCR, and its TCRdb copy is limited to in-frame clones, with some not included. In the table there are 160,000 or so clones, 70% to 80% of which are singletons. The sequencing sample was made of PBMCs. This receptor was taken from a male donor in good health and CMV-seronegative.

This CDR3 is CASSFGRGGLNSPLHF. The CDR3 coding sequence is TGTGCCAGCAGCTTTGGAAGGGGGGGCTTGAATTCACCCCTCCACTTT. The chain combines TRBV7-2 with TRBJ1-6; the D gene is possibly TRBD1 (6 bases). This CDR3 is built from 16 residues. V lost 3 bases to trimming and J lost 7 bases, with 16 bases between them. The V gene's germline CDR1 is SGHTA and CDR2 FQGNSA. Full variable domain (rest looked up from reference TRBV7-2 and TRBJ1-6): GAGVSQSPSNKVTEKGKDVELRCDPISGHTALYWYRQSLGQGLEFLIYFQGNSAPDKSGLPSDRFSAERTGGSVSTLTIQRTQQEDSAVYLCASSFGRGGLNSPLHFGNGTRLTVT.